The sequence of this T cell receptor beta chain was determined in a study of blood T cell repertoires in COVID-19. Study information: PBMCs, B-cell-depleted T cells, or T cells were the source of the cDNA or gDNA that made up the material.

In the original processing: Reference gene primers were amplified, and this amplification served to estimate nucleated cell counts. The repertoire was sequenced with immunoSEQ multiplex PCR; TCRdb's copy has only in-frame clones and lacks some. V and J calls and clone size come straight from that table; D and trimming were deduced from the DNA. The sample contains some 140,000 clones, about 76% of which appear only once. The germline V gene encodes CDR1 SQVTM and CDR2 ANQGSEA. CDR3 size: 16 residues. After removal of 6 bases from V and 3 bases from J, the junction contained 16 bases not matched to a gene.

The sequenced sample consisted of peripheral blood. This sequence joins TRBV29-1 and TRBJ2-7; 8 bases agree with TRBD1. This TCR was recovered from a woman between 70 and 85 years old with COVID-19, enrolled during active disease. The CDR3 is CSVIPRWDRFFYEQYF. The CDR3 nucleotides read TGCAGCGTGATCCCGCGGTGGGACAGGTTTTTCTACGAGCAGTACTTC.